The 27 T cell receptor beta chains presented below share a single source sample, sequenced in a study of blood T cell repertoires in COVID-19. This table comes from immunoSEQ multiplex PCR, and its TCRdb copy is limited to in-frame clones, with some not included. The sample includes 150,000 to 200,000 clones, 80% of them seen just once. Sequenced material: PBMCs or T cells enriched from blood (not recorded which). Receptor source: a man in his forties who had recovered from COVID-19.

The rearrangement uses TRBV19 and TRBJ2-1; tentative D call: TRBD1 (5 bases). V lost 3 bases, J lost 0 bases, and 18 bases lay in between. Germline V CDR1 and CDR2: LNHDA, SQIVND (reference sequence). The CDR3 runs 18 residues. CDR3 in amino acids: CASSIGRAVHYSYNEQFF. The CDR3 bases are TGTGCCAGTAGTATCGGCAGGGCGGTGCATTACTCCTACAATGAGCAGTTCTTC.

This sequence joins TRBV9 and TRBJ2-2; 7 nucleotides align to TRBD2. V lost 5 bases and J lost 2; bases outside the gene matches: 0. The V gene's germline CDR1 is SGDLS and CDR2 YYNGEE. The CDR3 extends over 13 amino acids. CDR3 DNA: TGTGCCAGCAGGGGACTAAACACCGGGGAGCTGTTTTTT. This gives the protein CASRGLNTGELFF.

The chain links TRBV13 to TRBJ1-1; D call uncertain. Trimming removed 3 bases at V and 1 base at J, with 3 bases between. The germline V gene encodes CDR1 PRHDT and CDR2 FYEKMQ (reference sequence). The CDR3 covers 12 residues. This chain's CDR3 is CASSFGNTEAFF. In DNA form, the CDR3 reads TGTGCCAGCAGCTTCGGGAACACTGAAGCTTTCTTT. The full variable domain, in which reference TRBV13 and TRBJ1-1 provide the parts outside the CDR3, is AAGVIQSPRHLIKEKRETATLKCYPIPRHDTVYWYQQGPGQDPQFLISFYEKMQSDKGSIPDRFSAQQFSDYHSELNMSSLELGDSALYFCASSFGNTEAFFGQGTRLTVV.

CDR3 nucleotide sequence: TGCGCCAGCAGCCCAAAGGGGGGGGCTGGGTCTGAAAAACTGTTTTTT. It is translated as CASSPKGGAGSEKLFF. The rearrangement links TRBV5-1 to TRBJ1-4; D might be TRBD1 (6 bases). The CDR3 spans 16 residues. The germline CDR1 and CDR2 sequences are SGHRS and YFSETQ. The V and J ends lost 4 bases and 7 bases respectively, with 20 bases between them.

The genes are TRBV5-1 and TRBJ2-7; a possible D gene is TRBD2 (6 bases). This CDR3 has 15 residues. Germline V gives CDR1 SGHRS, CDR2 YFSETQ. Trimming left V 0 bases short and J 5 bases short, with 15 bases between. Written as DNA, the CDR3 is TGCGCCAGCAGCTTGGCTGACGCGGAGCGGGACGAGCAGTACTTC. This sequence encodes CASSLADAERDEQYF.

V and J are TRBV18 and TRBJ2-7, with D possibly matching TRBD1 (5 bases). Per germline, CDR1 KGHSH and CDR2 LQKENI. V was trimmed by 4 bases and J by 2 bases, leaving 12 bases between them. This CDR3 has 14 residues. The CDR3 nucleotides read TGTGCCAGCTCACGGGCTGGGGCGACCTACGAGCAGTACTTC. Its protein is CASSRAGATYEQYF.

The CDR3 nucleotides read TGTGCCAGCAGCCCATCTCCGGGGTATGGCTATGGCTACACCTTC. Translating gives CASSPSPGYGYGYTF. The V call is TRBV7-6, the J call TRBJ1-2; the D is unclear. Trimming removed 5 bases from V and 4 bases from J, with 17 bases in between. The CDR3 covers 15 residues. Germline V lookup: CDR1 SGHVS, CDR2 FNYEAQ.

The V and J genes are TRBV3-1 (or the pseudogene TRBV3-2) and TRBJ1-4, with D maybe TRBD1 (6 bases). The CDR3 has 19 residues. CDR1 and CDR2 from the germline V gene are LGHDT and YNNKEL (reference sequence). V was shortened by 4 bases and J by 3 bases, with 24 bases between the two germline ends. The CDR3 sequence is CASSRLPGVTTSANEKLFF. Here the CDR3 DNA reads TGTGCCAGCAGCCGACTGCCAGGGGTAACGACCTCAGCTAATGAAAAACTGTTTTTT.

The gene calls are TRBV6-1 and TRBJ2-7; D uncertain. Trimming stripped 0 bases from V and 4 bases from J, with 16 bases between. Germline V lookup: CDR1 MNHNS, CDR2 SASEGT. This CDR3 contains 16 residues. Here the CDR3 DNA reads TGTGCCAGCAGTGAAGCTAGTCTACTCGCAACTTACGAGCAGTACGTC. Its translation is CASSEASLLATYEQYV.

The chain links TRBV5-1 to TRBJ1-2; perhaps TRBD1 as D (6 bases). V was cut by 3 bases and J by 8 bases, with 23 bases left in between. From germline, CDR1 is SGHRS and CDR2 YFSETQ. This CDR3 contains 16 residues. The DNA for the CDR3 is TGCGCCAGCAGCTACGGGACCTTGACAGGTATCGGGGGCTACACCTTC. Its translation: CASSYGTLTGIGGYTF.

Ten or more counts support this clone. The V and J genes are TRBV9 and TRBJ2-1; 8 bases map to TRBD1. V shed 4 bases and J 5 bases; nucleotides not matched to a gene: 14. The CDR3 is 17 amino acids. Looked up from germline, CDR1 is SGDLS and CDR2 is YYNGEE. The CDR3 loop is CASSPRVGTGNNNEQFF. DNA of the CDR3: TGTGCCAGCAGCCCCCGTGTTGGGACAGGAAACAACAATGAGCAGTTCTTC. Combining the CDR3 with reference TRBV9 and TRBJ2-1 gives the whole variable domain DSGVTQTPKHLITATGQRVTLRCSPRSGDLSVYWYQQSLDQGLQFLIQYYNGEERAKGNILERFSAQQFPDLHSELNLSSLELGDSALYFCASSPRVGTGNNNEQFFGPGTRLTVL.

This CDR3 is CASSSGQVPYYEQYF. The CDR3 nucleotides read TGTGCCAGCAGTTCAGGACAGGTCCCCTACTACGAGCAGTACTTC. V gene TRBV27 combines with J gene TRBJ2-7; 7 bases are a match to TRBD1. CDR3 length equals 15 residues. V shed 4 bases, J shed 3 bases, and the junction held 9 bases outside the gene matches. Germline CDR1 is MNHEY and CDR2 is SMNVEV (reference sequence).

The chain couples TRBV5-1 to TRBJ2-6; no definite D call. The germline gives CDR1 SGHRS, CDR2 YFSETQ. The CDR3 spans 15 residues. The V gene lost 4 bases and the J gene lost 0 bases, with 8 bases spanning the gap. CDR3 sequence reads: CASSGTASGANVLTF. The CDR3 DNA follows: TGCGCCAGCAGCGGAACAGCCTCTGGGGCCAACGTCCTGACTTTC.

The sample holds a few counts of this clone. This chain joins TRBV27 and TRBJ2-2; 12 nucleotides line up with TRBD2. In germline, CDR1 is MNHEY, CDR2 SMNVEV (reference sequence). V dropped 6 bases and J dropped 7; count of bases not matched to a gene: 9. The CDR3 covers 16 residues. CDR3 sequence (DNA): TGTGCCAGCAGCCCTAGCGGGGGGGTGTTTGGCGGGGAGCTGTTTTTT. Amino acids: CASSPSGGVFGGELFF.

The rearrangement links TRBV29-1 to TRBJ1-2; D is ambiguous. V was shortened by 3 bases and J by 5 bases, with 13 bases between the two germline ends. The CDR3 has 13 amino acids. Germline assignment: CDR1 SQVTM and CDR2 ANQGSEA. The CDR3 here is CSVDFGRLYGYTF. The CDR3, as DNA: TGCAGCGTTGATTTTGGTCGACTTTATGGCTACACCTTC.

The DNA for the CDR3 is TGTGCCAGCAGACTGAACAGGGGAGGCGCGAACACTGAAGCTTTCTTT. Translating it yields CASRLNRGGANTEAFF. The chain uses TRBV11-1 and TRBJ1-1; TRBD1 aligns across 7 bases. Germline trimming cut 6 bases from V and 1 base from J; bases unmatched to any gene: 11. There are 16 residues in the CDR3. CDR1 SGHAT and CDR2 FQDESV come from the germline V gene (reference sequence).

The CDR3 loop is CASSQASANYGYTF. The CDR3 DNA is TGTGCCAGCAGCCAAGCCAGCGCTAACTATGGCTACACCTTC. The chain uses TRBV7-6 and TRBJ1-2; D gene unclear. Germline-derived CDR1 and CDR2 are SGHVS and FNYEAQ. CDR3 length: 14 amino acids. V was shortened by 5 bases and J by 0 bases, with 10 bases between the two germline ends.

This chain joins TRBV6-5 and TRBJ1-1; 9 bases align to TRBD1. Per the germline V gene, CDR1 is MNHEY and CDR2 is SVGAGI. The CDR3 contains 14 residues. J lost 5 bases, V lost 8 bases, and 9 bases had no gene match. The DNA of the CDR3 is TGTGCCAGCGGGGTACAGGGGGCAGGGACTGAAGCTTTCTTT. Translated, it gives CASGVQGAGTEAFF.

V gene TRBV6-5 combines with J gene TRBJ2-5; TRBD1 is a possible D gene (6 bases). Germline CDR1 MNHEY, CDR2 SVGAGI. This CDR3 comprises 13 residues. Deletions cut 8 bases from V and 3 bases from J, with 13 bases between. The CDR3 loop reads CASSGQNKETQYF. The CDR3 DNA follows: TGTGCCAGCTCCGGACAGAATAAAGAGACCCAGTACTTC.

This sequence joins TRBV7-9 and TRBJ1-2; 9 nucleotides line up with TRBD1. The CDR3 runs to 15 residues. The V gene end was trimmed by 1 base and the J gene end by 6 bases; junction bases not matched to a gene: 6. CDR1 is SEHNR, CDR2 FQNEAQ, per germline (reference sequence). This CDR3 reads CASSLVGDRADGYTF. CDR3 sequence (DNA): TGTGCCAGCAGCTTAGTGGGGGACAGGGCGGATGGCTACACCTTC.

V gene TRBV28 combines with J gene TRBJ1-2; D remains ambiguous. Between the trimmed V and J ends, which lost 5 bases and 5 bases, there was a span of 9 bases. Germline V gene data show CDR1 as MDHEN and CDR2 as SYDVKM. The CDR3 is 12 residues long. This CDR3 is CASSAGYYGYTF. As DNA, the CDR3 is TGTGCCAGCAGTGCGGGGTATTATGGCTACACCTTC.

J is TRBJ2-1 and V is TRBV7-8, with 7 bases that match TRBD2. Losses at the gene ends were 5 bases for V and 4 bases for J; bases not matched to a gene: 8. Germline lookup yields CDR1 SGHVS and CDR2 FQNEAQ. The CDR3 extends over 15 amino acids. The CDR3, as DNA: TGTGCCAGCAGCCGGACGAGCGGGGCATACAATGAGCAGTTCTTC. It specifies CASSRTSGAYNEQFF.

The chain uses TRBV6-5 and TRBJ1-1; D is possibly TRBD1 (6 bases). V lost 10 bases and J lost 3, with 21 bases in between. Germline lookup yields CDR1 MNHEY and CDR2 SVGAGI. This CDR3 has 15 amino acids. CDR3 DNA: TGTGCCATCCAAGCGGGGGGGCAGACCTACACTGAAGCTTTCTTT. The encoded protein is CAIQAGGQTYTEAFF.

The rearrangement links TRBV18 to TRBJ2-1; a possible D gene is TRBD2 (5 bases). Germline CDR1 is KGHSH and CDR2 is LQKENI. The CDR3 extends over 12 amino acids. Deletions cut 6 bases from V and 6 bases from J, with 9 bases between. This CDR3 is CASSRESNEQFF. The DNA for the CDR3 is TGTGCCAGCTCCCGGGAATCCAATGAGCAGTTCTTC.

The rearrangement uses TRBV28 and TRBJ1-1; D is undetermined. The CDR3 is 12 amino acids. Germline V gene sequence: CDR1 MDHEN, CDR2 SYDVKM. The germline V and J ends were trimmed by 6 bases and 11 bases, with 16 bases remaining between them. CDR3 in amino acids: CASRVGKTEAFF. The CDR3 nucleotides are TGTGCCAGCAGGGTCGGGAAGACGGAGGCTTTCTTT.

The V call is TRBV12-3 or TRBV12-4, the J call TRBJ2-7; a weak D match, TRBD1 (5 bases). The CDR3 extends over 13 amino acids. V lost 0 bases and J lost 5, with 8 bases in between. In DNA form, the CDR3 reads TGTGCCAGCAGTTTAGCGGGGCCCCACGAGCAGTACTTC. Residues: CASSLAGPHEQYF.

The chain has TRBV6-5 and TRBJ1-5; 7 nucleotides agree with TRBD1. Germline loops: CDR1 MNHEY, CDR2 SVGAGI. J was trimmed by 1 base and V by 5 bases; bases with no gene match: 5. The CDR3 contains 15 residues. DNA of the CDR3: TGTGCCAGCAGTCTGGACAGGCACAGCAATCAGCCCCAGCATTTT. It specifies CASSLDRHSNQPQHF.